This section outlines one TCR beta chain sequence together with its context. Its antigen specificity is not known. No base quality values were provided; no much bigger clone lies one nucleotide off. The immunoSEQ Assay, a bias-controlled multiplex PCR, was used to amplify TCRbeta CDR3 regions from genomic DNA. Per the authors' processing: The number of nucleated cells in each sample was estimated from the amplification of reference gene primers within the assay. To quantify the absolute abundance of each unique TCRbeta CDR3 rearrangement, sequence reads were collapsed and filtered. Productive Simpson clonality was computed per sample as the square root of Simpson's diversity index over productive rearrangements. Here the immuneACCESS table is served through TCRdb, limited to in-frame sequences with V and J called. Missing clones are a known gap in these copies; in checked studies unresolved V genes cover under half, and the rest lacks a known reason. V and J calls and clone size are given by that table; D and trimming were obtained from the DNA. The sample table holds nearly 25,000 clones, of which around 72% were seen once. Approximately 45% of the sample is in the top ten clones.

Whole blood was collected in K2EDTA tubes by collaborating institutions according to the institutions' own protocols. For TCRbeta analysis, collaborator samples were shipped as frozen whole blood, as isolated PBMCs, or as DNA extracted from either sample type. This sample was included in a study of blood T cell repertoires in COVID-19 (dated by TCRdb to the early 2020s). A note on the overall study: Samples covering the acute and convalescent phases of COVID-19 were provided by collaborators in the United States, Italy and Spain. Where available, HLA class I and class II types were taken from metadata supplied by the sample provider and were not determined by assay-based typing. The dataset comprised deeply sampled blood TCRbeta repertoires from subjects exposed to, actively infected with, or recovered from COVID-19. A freely available public database, intended as a resource for researchers studying the immune response to SARS-CoV-2, is where the repertoires were released. Samples were obtained from the ongoing ImmuneRACE study (first 160 participants) and from 1,000 to 1,500 subjects provided by 6 global collaborators. The sample metadata nearly always contained a de-identified subject ID, COVID-19 status, age in years and sex. The material from the prospective study consisted of cDNA or gDNA derived from T cells, B-cell-depleted T cells, or PBMCs.

Beyond this particular receptor, the publication reports: The quantity of clinical and demographic metadata differed by source and by participant and was supplied without curation.

Cut back by 0 bases and 7 bases, the V and J ends lie 19 bases apart. The germline V gene supplies CDR1 MGHRA and CDR2 YSYEKL. The cysteine opens and the phenylalanine closes a CDR3 of 18 amino acids. The entry retains the CDR3 DNA only, 54 bases that are in frame from base 1. The rearrangement joined TRBV4-1 to TRBJ1-6; the D segment could be TRBD1, given 6 matching bases. This TCR was recovered from a woman older than 75 with acute or convalescent COVID-19. Material: peripheral blood. In nucleotide form, the sequence is TGCGCCAGCAGCCAAGAACCGGGACATGCTACGGGAAATTCACCCCTCCACTTT. It is translated as CASSQEPGHATGNSPLHF.